The clone carrying this TCR beta chain appeared once. The data were taken from a study of blood T cell repertoires in COVID-19. The CDR3 loop spans 16 amino acids. The data were produced by immunoSEQ multiplex PCR, yet TCRdb's version contains in-frame clones alone and is incomplete. Of about 250,000 clones detected, roughly 89% appear once; the ten largest clones hold around 3.7%. Cohorts were determined from participant-reported clinical history. The sequence derives from a young woman with acute COVID-19. V gene TRBV21-1 combines with J gene TRBJ1-1; the D call in the table, TRBD1, was not verified against the DNA. TRBV21-1 is described as a pseudogene. Sample: PBMCs or T cells enriched from blood (not recorded which). The CDR3 nucleotides are TGTGCCAGCAGCACTGGGACAGCCCCGTGGGGCACTGAAGCTTTCTTT. Protein: CASSTGTAPWGTEAFF.